The rows below give T cell receptor beta chains drawn from one sample of a study of blood T cell repertoires in COVID-19. Produced via immunoSEQ multiplex PCR; TCRdb's table is partial and in-frame only. The sample includes some 250,000 clones, roughly 87% of them seen just once. The material sequenced was peripheral blood. Receptor source: a woman aged 30 to 39 with acute or convalescent COVID-19. The CDR3 runs from the conserved cysteine through the conserved F or W. The D gene is left open where the match is weak. Clone size is given for some rows only: seen once, a few or many times, or a class if the clone is expanded.

d_gene: NA
abundance: NA
j_gene: TRBJ1-2
v_gene: TRBV10-3
CDR3nt: TGTGCCATCAGTGATTTGGGAGACGTACTCCCCTATGGCTACACCTTC
CDR3aa: CAISDLGDVLPYGYTF

d_gene: TRBD1
abundance: NA
j_gene: TRBJ1-2
v_gene: TRBV27
CDR3nt: TGTGCCAGCAGTACCCCAGCGACAGGGGAGGACGGCTACACCTTC
CDR3aa: CASSTPATGEDGYTF

d_gene: TRBD1
abundance: NA
j_gene: TRBJ1-4
v_gene: TRBV19
CDR3nt: TGTGCCAGTAGTATAAGAGGAACAGGGGGATTTGGTGAAAAACTGTTTTTT
CDR3aa: CASSIRGTGGFGEKLFF

d_gene: TRBD1
abundance: NA
j_gene: TRBJ1-1
v_gene: TRBV6-5
CDR3nt: TGTGCCAGCAATGTCCAGGGGGGCACTGAAGCTTTCTTT
CDR3aa: CASNVQGGTEAFF

d_gene: TRBD1
abundance: NA
j_gene: TRBJ2-7
v_gene: TRBV7-2
CDR3nt: TGTGCCAGCAGCTTAAACCGGGACAGGGGGCCATGGTCCTACGAGCAGTACTTC
CDR3aa: CASSLNRDRGPWSYEQYF

d_gene: NA
abundance: few
j_gene: TRBJ2-5
v_gene: TRBV4-3
CDR3nt: TGCGCCAGCAGCCAAGTGTTCGGAGAGACCCAGTACTTC
CDR3aa: CASSQVFGETQYF

d_gene: NA
abundance: NA
j_gene: TRBJ1-5
v_gene: TRBV29-1
CDR3nt: TGCAGCTTCATCGCGGTGTGTCAGCCCCAGCATTTT
CDR3aa: CSFIAVCQPQHF

d_gene: NA
abundance: NA
j_gene: TRBJ2-2
v_gene: TRBV12-3/TRBV12-4
CDR3nt: TGTGCCAGCTTCCTGGGAGTCGGGGAGCTGTTTTTT
CDR3aa: CASFLGVGELFF

d_gene: NA
abundance: NA
j_gene: TRBJ1-6
v_gene: TRBV2
CDR3nt: TGTGCCAGCTACTTTTCCAATTCACCCCTCCACTTT
CDR3aa: CASYFSNSPLHF

d_gene: NA
abundance: NA
j_gene: TRBJ2-5
v_gene: TRBV27
CDR3nt: TGTGCCAGCAGTTTATCAAGGGGAGAGACCCAGTACTTC
CDR3aa: CASSLSRGETQYF

d_gene: NA
abundance: NA
j_gene: TRBJ1-3
v_gene: TRBV30
CDR3nt: TGTGCCTGGGACCTGAGGGAGATCCGTTCGAGAAACACCATATATTTT
CDR3aa: CAWDLREIRSRNTIYF

d_gene: TRBD1
abundance: NA
j_gene: TRBJ2-6
v_gene: TRBV7-2
CDR3nt: TGTGCCAGCAGCTTAGGAGTGACAGGGGCCTCTGGGGCCAACGTCCTGACTTTC
CDR3aa: CASSLGVTGASGANVLTF

d_gene: NA
abundance: NA
j_gene: TRBJ1-3
v_gene: TRBV30
CDR3nt: TGTGCCTTCGACAGGCGCTCCGGAAACACCATATATTTT
CDR3aa: CAFDRRSGNTIYF

d_gene: TRBD2
abundance: NA
j_gene: TRBJ2-5
v_gene: TRBV7-2
CDR3nt: TGTGCCAGCAGCTTATACCTAGCGGGAGAAGCGACCCAGTACTTC
CDR3aa: CASSLYLAGEATQYF

d_gene: TRBD1
abundance: once
j_gene: TRBJ1-5
v_gene: TRBV6-5
CDR3nt: TGTGCCAGCAGTTACACCTGGGGACAGGCGGATCAGCCCCAGCATTTT
CDR3aa: CASSYTWGQADQPQHF

d_gene: NA
abundance: NA
j_gene: TRBJ2-1
v_gene: TRBV9
CDR3nt: TGTGCCAGCAGCGTAGGATCTAGCGTTGAGCAGTTCTTC
CDR3aa: CASSVGSSVEQFF

d_gene: NA
abundance: NA
j_gene: TRBJ2-1
v_gene: TRBV21-1
CDR3nt: TGTGCCAGCAGCCTCCGACCCCCAAGCGGATATTACAATGAGCAGTTCTTC
CDR3aa: CASSLRPPSGYYNEQFF